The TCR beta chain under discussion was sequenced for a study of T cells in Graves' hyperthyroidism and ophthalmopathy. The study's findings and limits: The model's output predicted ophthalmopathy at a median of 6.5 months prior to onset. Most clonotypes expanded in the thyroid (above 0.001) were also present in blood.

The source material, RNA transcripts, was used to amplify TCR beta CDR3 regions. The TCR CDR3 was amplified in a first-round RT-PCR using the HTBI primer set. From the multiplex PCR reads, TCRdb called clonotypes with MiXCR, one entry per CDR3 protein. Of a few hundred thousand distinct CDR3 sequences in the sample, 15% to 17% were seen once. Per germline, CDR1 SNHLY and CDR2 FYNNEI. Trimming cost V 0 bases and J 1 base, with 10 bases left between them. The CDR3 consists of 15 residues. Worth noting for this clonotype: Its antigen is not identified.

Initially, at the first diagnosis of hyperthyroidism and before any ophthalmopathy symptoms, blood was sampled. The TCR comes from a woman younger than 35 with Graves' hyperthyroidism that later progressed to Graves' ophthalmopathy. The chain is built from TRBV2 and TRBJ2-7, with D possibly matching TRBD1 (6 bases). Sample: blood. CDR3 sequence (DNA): TGTGCCAGCAGTGAAGCGGACAGATCGTCCTACGAGCAGTACTTC. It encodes CASSEADRSSYEQYF.